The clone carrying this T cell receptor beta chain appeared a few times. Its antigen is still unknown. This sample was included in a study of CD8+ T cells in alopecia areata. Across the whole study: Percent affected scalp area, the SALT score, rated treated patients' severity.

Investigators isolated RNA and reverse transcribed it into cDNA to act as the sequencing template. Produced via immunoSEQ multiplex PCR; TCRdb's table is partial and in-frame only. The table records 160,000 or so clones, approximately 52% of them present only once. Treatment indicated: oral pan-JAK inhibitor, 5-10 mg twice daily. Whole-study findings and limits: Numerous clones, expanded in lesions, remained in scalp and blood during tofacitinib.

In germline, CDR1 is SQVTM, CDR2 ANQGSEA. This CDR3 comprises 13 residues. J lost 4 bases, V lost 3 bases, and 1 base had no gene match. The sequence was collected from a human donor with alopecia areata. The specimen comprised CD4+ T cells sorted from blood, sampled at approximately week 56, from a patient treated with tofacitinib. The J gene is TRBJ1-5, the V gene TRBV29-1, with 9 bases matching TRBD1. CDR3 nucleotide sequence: TGCAGCGTTGAGACAGGGGGTAATCAGCCCCAGCATTTT. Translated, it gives CSVETGGNQPQHF.